This T cell receptor (beta chain) was profiled in a study of T-cell reconstitution after alpha-beta-depleted transplantation in children. TCRbeta library construction was performed incorporating unique molecular identifiers. TCRdb reprocessed the PCR reads via MiXCR and lists one record per CDR3 protein. The sample gives approximately 200,000 distinct CDR3 sequences, approximately 14% of which show up once; roughly an eighth is in the top ten. Germline loops: CDR1 SGHRS, CDR2 YFSETQ. The CDR3 length is 13 residues. Trimming pared 4 bases from V and 10 bases from J, leaving 17 bases between. This receptor was obtained from a human donor who donated a stem cell graft to a child with acute lymphoblastic leukemia. The V call is TRBV5-1, the J call TRBJ1-1, with D possibly being TRBD1 (6 bases). This specimen was PBMCs from the stem cell graft donor, taken from the stem cell graft. CDR3 DNA: TGCGCCAGCAGCCAGAGGGGGGAGGAATCAGCTTTCTTT. It is translated as CASSQRGEESAFF.